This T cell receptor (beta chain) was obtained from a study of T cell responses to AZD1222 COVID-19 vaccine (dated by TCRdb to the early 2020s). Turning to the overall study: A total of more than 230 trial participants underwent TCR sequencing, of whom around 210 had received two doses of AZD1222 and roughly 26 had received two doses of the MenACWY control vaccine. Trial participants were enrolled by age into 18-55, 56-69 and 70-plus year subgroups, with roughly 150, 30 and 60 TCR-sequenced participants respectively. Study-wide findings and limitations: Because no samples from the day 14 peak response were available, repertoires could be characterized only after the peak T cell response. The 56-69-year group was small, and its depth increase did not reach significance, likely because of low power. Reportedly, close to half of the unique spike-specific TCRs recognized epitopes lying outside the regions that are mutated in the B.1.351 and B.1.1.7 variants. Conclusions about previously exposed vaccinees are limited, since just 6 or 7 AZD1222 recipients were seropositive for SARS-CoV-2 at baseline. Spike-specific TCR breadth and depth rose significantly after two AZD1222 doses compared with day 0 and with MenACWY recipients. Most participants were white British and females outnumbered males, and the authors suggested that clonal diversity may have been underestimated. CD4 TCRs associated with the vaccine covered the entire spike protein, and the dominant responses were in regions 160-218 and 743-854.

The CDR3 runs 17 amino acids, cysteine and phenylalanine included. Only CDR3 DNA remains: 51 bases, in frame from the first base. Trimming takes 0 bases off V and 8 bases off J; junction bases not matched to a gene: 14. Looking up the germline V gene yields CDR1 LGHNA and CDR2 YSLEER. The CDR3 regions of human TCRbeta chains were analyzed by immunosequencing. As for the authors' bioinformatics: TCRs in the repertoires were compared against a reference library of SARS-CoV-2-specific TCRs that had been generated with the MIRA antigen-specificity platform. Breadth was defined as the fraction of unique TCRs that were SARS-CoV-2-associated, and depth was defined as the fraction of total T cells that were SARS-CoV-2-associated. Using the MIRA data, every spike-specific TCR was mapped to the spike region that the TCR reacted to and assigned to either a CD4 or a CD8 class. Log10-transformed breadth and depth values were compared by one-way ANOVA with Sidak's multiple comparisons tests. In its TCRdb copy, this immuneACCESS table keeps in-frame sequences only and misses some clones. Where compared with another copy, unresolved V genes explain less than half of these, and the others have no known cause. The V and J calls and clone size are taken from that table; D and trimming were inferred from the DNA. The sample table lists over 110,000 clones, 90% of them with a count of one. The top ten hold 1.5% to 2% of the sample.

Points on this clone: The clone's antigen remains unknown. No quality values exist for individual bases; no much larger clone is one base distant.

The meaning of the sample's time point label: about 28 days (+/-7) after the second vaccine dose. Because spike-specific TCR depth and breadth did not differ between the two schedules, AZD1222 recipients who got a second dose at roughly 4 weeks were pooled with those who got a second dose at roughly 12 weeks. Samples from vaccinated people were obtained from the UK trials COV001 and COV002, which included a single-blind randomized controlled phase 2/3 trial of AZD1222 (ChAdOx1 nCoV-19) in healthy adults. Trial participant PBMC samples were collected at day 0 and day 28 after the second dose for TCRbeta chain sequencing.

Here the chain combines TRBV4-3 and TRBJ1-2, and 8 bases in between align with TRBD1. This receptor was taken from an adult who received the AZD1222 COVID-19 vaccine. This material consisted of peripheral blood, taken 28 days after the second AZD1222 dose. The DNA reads TGCGCCAGCAGCCAAGAAGCAACGAGGGCCAGGGGGCACGGCTACACCTTC. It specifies CASSQEATRARGHGYTF.